Listed here are 26 T cell receptor beta chains from one sample, sequenced in a study of blood T cell repertoires in COVID-19. Profiled with immunoSEQ multiplex PCR; TCRdb holds only in-frame clones, not every one. This sample has 200,000 to 250,000 clones, with about nine tenths found just once. The specimen was peripheral blood. These receptors were collected from a woman aged 50 to 60 with acute or convalescent COVID-19.

This chain uses TRBV5-6 with TRBJ2-6, with 11 bases lining up with TRBD2. The CDR3 extends over 17 amino acids. J lost 4 bases, V lost 3 bases, and 6 bases had no gene match. In germline, CDR1 is SGHDT, CDR2 YYEEEE. The CDR3 DNA sequence: TGTGCCAGCAGCTCGACTAGCGGGGTTTCGGGGGCCAACGTCCTGACTTTC. The encoded protein is CASSSTSGVSGANVLTF.

This chain links TRBV7-9 with TRBJ2-2; 7 bases match TRBD1. In germline, CDR1 is SEHNR, CDR2 FQNEAQ (reference sequence). The CDR3 spans 16 residues. V dropped 5 bases and J dropped 4; count of bases not matched to a gene: 10. The CDR3: CASSPRQGLGTGELFF. DNA of the CDR3: TGTGCCAGCAGCCCCCGACAGGGTTTAGGCACCGGGGAGCTGTTTTTT.

The chain joins TRBV25-1 to TRBJ1-6; D call uncertain. V was trimmed by 3 bases and J by 0 bases, leaving 9 bases between them. CDR1 and CDR2 (germline): MGHDK, SYGVNS. CDR3 length equals 16 residues. Here the CDR3 reads CASSDRPSSYNSPLHF. The CDR3 region has the DNA TGTGCCAGCAGTGACAGGCCAAGCTCCTATAATTCACCCCTCCACTTT.

The chain combines TRBV19 with TRBJ2-7; the match to TRBD1 covers 9 bases. V shed 3 bases, J shed 4 bases, and the junction held 4 bases outside the gene matches. The V gene's germline CDR1 is LNHDA and CDR2 SQIVND (reference sequence). There are 14 residues in the CDR3. CDR3 coding DNA: TGTGCCAGTAGTATTGGGACAGGGAGGTACGAGCAGTACTTC. Translation: CASSIGTGRYEQYF.

The J gene is TRBJ2-2, the V gene TRBV5-4; possible D gene TRBD1, 6 bases. Germline loops: CDR1 SGHNT, CDR2 YYREEE (reference sequence). The V end was cut by 4 bases, the J end by 0 bases, with 7 bases between. The CDR3 is 14 amino acids. In DNA form, the CDR3 reads TGTGCCAGCAGCGGACAGACGAACACCGGGGAGCTGTTTTTT. It is translated as CASSGQTNTGELFF.

The chain recombines TRBV4-3 with TRBJ2-3; 8 nucleotides match TRBD1. CDR3 length equals 16 residues. Per germline, CDR1 LGHNA and CDR2 YSLEER. After removal of 1 base from V and 6 bases from J, the junction contained 9 bases not matched to a gene. DNA of the CDR3: TGCGCCAGCAGCCAAGTTCTGGCAGGGGGCGCGGATACGCAGTATTTT. Translated, it gives CASSQVLAGGADTQYF.

V usage is TRBV6-2 or TRBV6-3 and J usage is TRBJ2-7, with a weak D call TRBD2 (7 bases). The V gene lost 2 bases and the J gene lost 3 bases, with 14 bases spanning the gap. The germline V gene encodes CDR1 MNHEY and CDR2 SVGEGT. CDR3 length equals 15 residues. CDR3 sequence (DNA): TGTGCCAGCAGTTACGGGGGGCTAGCGGTCTACGAGCAGTACTTC. It encodes CASSYGGLAVYEQYF.

This chain connects TRBV2 to TRBJ2-5, with D perhaps TRBD2 (6 bases). Trimming pared 7 bases from V and 5 bases from J, leaving 20 bases between. The CDR3 runs to 15 residues. The germline V gene has CDR1 SNHLY and CDR2 FYNNEI. The CDR3 is CASTPGSGPFETQYF. The CDR3 nucleotides are TGTGCCAGCACTCCGGGGAGCGGGCCCTTTGAGACCCAGTACTTC.

The rearrangement links TRBV9 to TRBJ2-5; the D gene is possibly TRBD2 (6 bases). The V end was cut by 3 bases, the J end by 2 bases, with 20 bases between. Germline V lookup: CDR1 SGDLS, CDR2 YYNGEE. This CDR3 has 17 residues. The CDR3 loop is CASSERPAGGLQETQYF. CDR3 DNA sequence: TGTGCCAGCAGCGAAAGGCCAGCGGGCGGGTTACAAGAGACCCAGTACTTC. Full variable domain (rest looked up from reference TRBV9 and TRBJ2-5): DSGVTQTPKHLITATGQRVTLRCSPRSGDLSVYWYQQSLDQGLQFLIQYYNGEERAKGNILERFSAQQFPDLHSELNLSSLELGDSALYFCASSERPAGGLQETQYFGPGTRLLVL.

This clone was seen just once. The chain carries TRBV19 and TRBJ1-2; D remains ambiguous. Germline V gene data show CDR1 as LNHDA and CDR2 as SQIVND (reference sequence). The CDR3 is 13 residues long. Trimming left V 6 bases short and J 0 bases short, with 8 bases between. The CDR3 protein is CASRPTANYGYTF. The CDR3 DNA reads TGTGCCAGTAGGCCCACAGCTAACTATGGCTACACCTTC.

V gene TRBV11-3 combines with J gene TRBJ2-7; possibly TRBD1 for D (7 bases). V gave up 5 bases and J gave up 4 bases, with 15 bases separating them. Germline CDR1 and CDR2: SGHNT and YENEEA. The CDR3 contains 14 residues. The chain's CDR3 is CASSLGQEGYEQYF. Here the CDR3 DNA reads TGTGCCAGCAGCCTTGGACAGGAGGGATACGAGCAGTACTTC.

This sequence joins TRBV13 and TRBJ1-1, with 10 bases matching TRBD1. The junction had 10 bases not matched to a gene; V was cut back by 5 bases and J by 1 base. Germline V gene sequence: CDR1 PRHDT, CDR2 FYEKMQ (reference sequence). The length of the CDR3 is 17 residues. The CDR3 loop reads CASSDRGLVVGNTEAFF. The CDR3 bases are TGTGCCAGCAGCGACAGGGGGCTGGTGGTCGGGAACACTGAAGCTTTCTTT.

The V call is TRBV3-1 (or the pseudogene TRBV3-2), the J call TRBJ1-3, with TRBD1 as a possible D gene (5 bases). The CDR3 extends over 12 amino acids. Trimming cost V 8 bases and J 2 bases, with 7 bases left between them. In germline, CDR1 is LGHDT, CDR2 YNNKEL (reference sequence). CDR3 sequence (DNA): TGTGCCAGCGCGGGGGCTGGAAACACCATATATTTT. Translating it yields CASAGAGNTIYF.

This clone was detected only a few times. V gene TRBV7-2 combines with J gene TRBJ2-5; D is undetermined. V lost 5 bases and J 5 bases, leaving 6 bases between the germline ends. This CDR3 is 11 amino acids long. Germline CDR1 and CDR2: SGHTA and FQGNSA. The CDR3 coding sequence is TGTGCCAGCAGCCCTTCGGAGACCCAGTACTTC. Encoded protein: CASSPSETQYF.

This chain uses TRBV30 with TRBJ1-2; 8 bases align to TRBD1. CDR3 size: 16 residues. Germline CDR1 reads GTSNPN; CDR2 reads SVGIG (reference sequence). The J segment lost 8 bases and the V segment lost 3 bases, leaving 17 bases of the junction unmatched. The CDR3 sequence is CAWSDTLQGVVGGYTF. The CDR3 region has the DNA TGTGCCTGGAGCGATACCTTACAGGGGGTCGTGGGGGGCTACACCTTC.

The V call is TRBV6-1, the J call TRBJ2-7, with a tentative D call TRBD2 (5 bases). CDR1 is MNHNS, CDR2 SASEGT, per germline. Trimming removed 2 bases from V and 3 bases from J, with 14 bases in between. This CDR3 has 15 amino acids. The CDR3 DNA reads as TGTGCCAGCAGTGAATACCCTACTAGATTCTACGAGCAGTACTTC. It yields the protein CASSEYPTRFYEQYF.

V is TRBV5-4 and J is TRBJ1-5, with D hard to call. The germline CDR1 and CDR2 sequences are SGHNT and YYREEE (reference sequence). The CDR3 is 13 amino acids. V was shortened by 4 bases and J by 7 bases, with 12 bases between the two germline ends. CDR3 DNA: TGTGCCAGCAGCGCCGGCGGGAACCAGCCCCAGCATTTT. The encoded protein is CASSAGGNQPQHF. Using reference TRBV5-4 and TRBJ1-5 for the parts outside the CDR3, the full variable domain is ETGVTQSPTHLIKTRGQQVTLRCSSQSGHNTVSWYQQALGQGPQFIFQYYREEENGRGNFPPRFSGLQFPNYSSELNVNALELDDSALYLCASSAGGNQPQHFGDGTRLSIL.

The J gene is TRBJ1-4, the V gene TRBV7-2; TRBD1 aligns across 8 bases. J gave up 4 bases and V 2 bases, and 6 bases lay outside the gene matches. The CDR3 is 16 residues long. The germline V gene has CDR1 SGHTA and CDR2 FQGNSA. The chain's CDR3 is CASSLNRDRINEKLFF. In nucleotides, the CDR3 is TGTGCCAGCAGCTTAAATAGGGACAGGATTAATGAAAAACTGTTTTTT.

The J gene is TRBJ1-1, the V gene TRBV30, with D maybe TRBD1 (5 bases). The CDR3 extends over 16 amino acids. Trimming removed 0 bases at V and 0 bases at J, with 14 bases between. Germline CDR1 is GTSNPN and CDR2 is SVGIG (reference sequence). CDR3: CAWSVGRGAVNTEAFF. The CDR3 DNA reads TGTGCCTGGAGTGTAGGGAGGGGCGCGGTGAACACTGAAGCTTTCTTT.

V and J are TRBV11-2 and TRBJ1-2; a possible D gene is TRBD1 (6 bases). V dropped 3 bases and J dropped 7 bases, with 18 bases sitting between them. There are 15 residues in the CDR3. Per germline, CDR1 SGHAT and CDR2 FQNNGV. This CDR3 reads CASSFGTPKGSGYTF. The DNA for the CDR3 is TGTGCCAGCAGCTTTGGGACACCCAAAGGATCTGGCTACACCTTC.

CDR3 amino acids: CASSKPTGMGYGYTF. The DNA of the CDR3 is TGTGCCAGCAGTAAGCCGACAGGGATGGGCTATGGCTACACCTTC. The V and J genes are TRBV6-2 or TRBV6-3 and TRBJ1-2; 7 nucleotides agree with TRBD1. The CDR3 consists of 15 residues. The V and J ends lost 5 bases and 4 bases, in that order; junction bases with no gene match: 10. Germline CDR1 and CDR2: MNHEY and SVGEGT.

The table lists this clone with a count of one. V and J are TRBV29-1 and TRBJ1-1; the D is unclear. Trimming cost V 1 base and J 1 base, with 13 bases left between them. CDR1 is SQVTM, CDR2 ANQGSEA, per germline. The CDR3 is 15 residues long. CDR3 DNA: TGCAGCGTTGAAGGGCCGAGGCAAAAGAACACTGAAGCTTTCTTT. It codes for CSVEGPRQKNTEAFF.

CDR3 loop: CAWSQGDTEAFF. DNA for the CDR3: TGTGCCTGGAGTCAGGGTGACACTGAAGCTTTCTTT. The chain carries TRBV30 and TRBJ1-1, with D possibly being TRBD1 (5 bases). Germline CDR1 and CDR2: GTSNPN and SVGIG (reference sequence). The CDR3 runs 12 residues. With 2 bases removed from V and 3 bases from J, the gap between germline ends came to 7 bases.

The chain carries TRBV20-1 and TRBJ2-3; perhaps TRBD2 as D (5 bases). The CDR3 has 14 residues. Trimming pared 3 bases from V and 3 bases from J, leaving 13 bases between. Germline CDR1 and CDR2: DFQATT and SNEGSKA (reference sequence). CDR3 in amino acids: CSASLGRNTDTQYF. The CDR3 DNA reads as TGCAGTGCTAGTCTGGGGAGAAATACAGATACGCAGTATTTT.

This CDR3 is CASSQGYGGSQPQHF. CDR3 sequence (DNA): TGCGCCAGCAGCCAGGGGTATGGGGGCAGTCAGCCCCAGCATTTT. The rearrangement uses TRBV4-1 and TRBJ1-5; D possibly corresponds to TRBD1 (6 bases). Trimming cost V 3 bases and J 6 bases, with 15 bases left between them. Germline V gene lookup returns CDR1 MGHRA and CDR2 YSYEKL. The CDR3 is 15 residues long.

The chain recombines TRBV7-8 with TRBJ2-1; TRBD2 matches 11 bases. CDR1 is SGHVS, CDR2 FQNEAQ, per germline. With V trimmed by 3 bases and J by 7 bases, 2 bases remained unmatched. The length of the CDR3 is 14 residues. The DNA for the CDR3 is TGTGCCAGCAGCTTGGGACTAGCGGTAAATGAGCAGTTCTTC. Protein sequence: CASSLGLAVNEQFF.